The 20 T cell receptor beta chains below were found in one sample sequenced in a study of T cell repertoires in cytomegalovirus infection. Using its own MiXCR run on the reads, TCRdb lists one record per CDR3 protein. The sample has hundreds of thousands of distinct CDR3 sequences; roughly a third are singletons. These receptors have no known antigen. The source material was cultured PBMCs, sampled from culture after CMV antigen stimulation. All receptors derive from a human donor in good health (CMV status not recorded). Some clones in this sample may be carry-over from other donors' samples.

This chain connects TRBV30 to TRBJ1-2; possible D gene TRBD1, 6 bases. The CDR3 runs 13 residues. Trimming cost V 5 bases and J 2 bases, with 12 bases left between them. Germline-derived CDR1 and CDR2 are GTSNPN and SVGIG (reference sequence). The CDR3 DNA reads TGTGCCTGGTCGTACAGGGTCAACTATGGCTACACCTTC. Translating gives CAWSYRVNYGYTF.

This clonotype came up a few times. The CDR3: CASSLRGLAGANVLTF. The DNA of the CDR3 is TGTGCCAGCAGTTTAAGGGGGCTTGCTGGGGCCAACGTCCTGACTTTC. The chain uses TRBV27 and TRBJ2-6; 7 bases are a match to TRBD1. The CDR3 totals 16 residues. The J segment lost 2 bases and the V segment lost 2 bases, leaving 3 bases of the junction unmatched. Germline V gives CDR1 MNHEY, CDR2 SMNVEV (reference sequence). The variable domain in full, with the rest retrieved from reference TRBV27 and TRBJ2-6, is EAQVTQNPRYLITVTGKKLTVTCSQNMNHEYMSWYRQDPGLGLRQIYYSMNVEVTDKGDVPEGYKVSRKEKRNFPLILESPSPNQTSLYFCASSLRGLAGANVLTFGAGSRLTVL.

Only a few counts were recorded for this clonotype. The chain carries TRBV27 and TRBJ1-6; D is uncertain. Per germline, CDR1 MNHEY and CDR2 SMNVEV (reference sequence). Between the trimmed V and J ends, which lost 5 bases and 0 bases, there was a span of 17 bases. This CDR3 comprises 18 residues. The CDR3 DNA sequence: TGTGCCAGCAGTCCGGACCGATTACAAAGCTCCTATAATTCACCCCTCCACTTT. Residues: CASSPDRLQSSYNSPLHF.

The rearrangement uses TRBV2 and TRBJ2-4; D is possibly TRBD1 or TRBD2 (5 bases each). Trimming cost V 4 bases and J 4 bases, with 8 bases left between them. Germline V gene lookup returns CDR1 SNHLY and CDR2 FYNNEI. The CDR3 loop spans 13 amino acids. The CDR3 region is CASSVEGKNIQYF. The CDR3 region has the DNA TGTGCCAGCAGTGTCGAGGGGAAAAACATTCAGTACTTC.

This clonotype was seen more than once but under ten times. The rearrangement uses TRBV19 and TRBJ2-3, with 11 bases identical to TRBD2. Germline V gives CDR1 LNHDA, CDR2 SQIVND (reference sequence). V lost 6 bases and J lost 0; bases outside the gene matches: 8. The CDR3 runs to 17 residues. This CDR3 is CASSERGTSGSTDTQYF. CDR3 coding DNA: TGTGCCAGTAGCGAGAGGGGGACTAGCGGAAGCACAGATACGCAGTATTTT.

This clonotype was recorded many times. The rearrangement links TRBV7-6 to TRBJ2-3; possibly TRBD2 for D (5 bases). The CDR3 loop spans 17 amino acids. Germline CDR1 reads SGHVS; CDR2 reads FNYEAQ. The V and J ends lost 5 bases and 0 bases respectively, with 18 bases between them. This CDR3 reads CASSHNPGVASTDTQYF. DNA for the CDR3: TGTGCCAGCAGCCACAATCCTGGAGTAGCGAGCACAGATACGCAGTATTTT.

This clonotype was picked up one time. V and J are TRBV5-4 and TRBJ2-7; D call uncertain. The CDR3 totals 14 residues. Germline V CDR1 and CDR2: SGHNT, YYREEE (reference sequence). The germline V and J ends were trimmed by 0 bases and 4 bases, with 11 bases remaining between them. CDR3 nucleotide sequence: TGTGCCAGCAGCTTGGGAACTACAACTTACGAGCAGTACGTC. As protein: CASSLGTTTYEQYV.

The sample holds a few counts of this clonotype. V usage is TRBV7-8 and J usage is TRBJ2-2; 7 bases are shared with TRBD2. The CDR3 length is 15 residues. Germline CDR1 and CDR2: SGHVS and FQNEAQ. The V segment lost 7 bases and the J segment 5 bases; nucleotides outside the gene matches: 10. The CDR3 is CASTPWGGETGELFF. DNA for the CDR3: TGTGCCAGCACCCCCTGGGGGGGAGAAACCGGGGAGCTGTTTTTT. Supplemented by reference TRBV7-8 and TRBJ2-2, the full variable domain reads GAGVSQSPRYKVAKRGQDVALRCDPISGHVSLFWYQQALGQGPEFLTYFQNEAQLDKSGLPSDRFFAERPEGSVSTLKIQRTQQEDSAVYLCASTPWGGETGELFFGEGSRLTVL.

This chain uses TRBV6-2 or TRBV6-3 with TRBJ2-7, with D possibly called TRBD1 or TRBD2 (5 bases each). Germline CDR1 MNHEY, CDR2 SVGEGT. Trimming shortened V by 8 bases and J by 3 bases, and 14 bases separated the two germline ends. The CDR3 consists of 13 residues. The CDR3 spells CASERDGFYEQYF. In DNA, the CDR3 is TGTGCCAGCGAAAGGGACGGTTTCTACGAGCAGTACTTC.

The rearrangement links TRBV10-3 to TRBJ1-2, with 7 bases fitting TRBD1. The CDR3 sequence is 15 residues long. The germline gives CDR1 ENHRY, CDR2 SYGVKD. V lost 6 bases and J lost 1; bases outside the gene matches: 8. The CDR3 DNA reads TGTGCCATCAGAGGGGGCGACGCGAATAACTATGGCTACACCTTC. Residues: CAIRGGDANNYGYTF.

The genes are TRBV13 and TRBJ1-1, with 8 bases lining up with TRBD1. Trimming at V came to 5 bases and at J to 4 bases, leaving 12 bases not matched to a gene. The V gene's germline CDR1 is PRHDT and CDR2 FYEKMQ (reference sequence). The CDR3 spans 16 residues. CDR3 coding DNA: TGTGCCAGCAGCAGCCTCCAGGGGGCGCCGATCACTGAAGCTTTCTTT. Translation: CASSSLQGAPITEAFF.

The chain joins TRBV3-1 to TRBJ2-2; D may be TRBD2 (5 bases). Per the germline V gene, CDR1 is LGHDT and CDR2 is YNNKEL (reference sequence). The CDR3 is made up of 17 amino acids. V lost 0 bases, J lost 0 bases, and 11 bases lay in between. CDR3 DNA: TGTGCCAGCAGCCAAGATCCGAGCGGAGCGAACACCGGGGAGCTGTTTTTT. It encodes CASSQDPSGANTGELFF.

CDR3 in amino acids: CAISEGPSGMDNEQFF. CDR3 coding DNA: TGTGCCATCAGTGAGGGCCCTAGCGGAATGGACAATGAGCAGTTCTTC. This rearrangement joins TRBV10-3 to TRBJ2-1, with 7 bases lining up with TRBD2. The V segment lost 2 bases and the J segment 5 bases; nucleotides outside the gene matches: 9. CDR3 length: 16 amino acids. CDR1 is ENHRY and CDR2 is SYGVKD in the germline V gene.

V usage is TRBV6-6 and J usage is TRBJ2-5; 9 bases are shared with TRBD1. Germline values: CDR1 MNHNY, CDR2 SVGAGI (reference sequence). This CDR3 has 14 amino acids. J lost 4 bases, V lost 6 bases, and 6 bases had no gene match. For the CDR3, the DNA is TGTGCCAGCAGACCACAGACAGGGGGAGAGACCCAGTACTTC. It translates to CASRPQTGGETQYF.

The chain joins TRBV29-1 to TRBJ2-1, with 8 bases identical to TRBD2. Germline V gene data show CDR1 as SQVTM and CDR2 as ANQGSEA. The CDR3 spans 13 residues. V gave up 1 base and J gave up 6 bases; unmatched junction bases: 2. For the CDR3, the DNA is TGCAGCGTTGAAGCGGGAGGGCGCAATGAGCAGTTCTTC. This translates into CSVEAGGRNEQFF.

V and J are TRBV19 and TRBJ2-1; 12 bases line up with TRBD2. V was clipped by 1 base and J by 10 bases; unmatched bases: 5. The CDR3 extends over 15 amino acids. CDR1 LNHDA and CDR2 SQIVND come from the germline V gene (reference sequence). The CDR3 loop is CASSIVTSGSYEQFF. CDR3 nucleotides: TGTGCCAGTAGTATAGTGACTAGCGGGAGTTACGAGCAGTTCTTC.

V gene TRBV6-6 combines with J gene TRBJ2-6; D gene ambiguous. From germline, CDR1 is MNHNY and CDR2 SVGAGI (reference sequence). V lost 6 bases and J lost 0, with 6 bases in between. The CDR3 extends over 14 amino acids. The CDR3 loop reads CASRLSSGANVLTF. The CDR3 DNA follows: TGTGCCAGCAGGCTGAGCTCTGGGGCCAACGTCCTGACTTTC.

The sample holds a few counts of this clonotype. The genes are TRBV7-2 and TRBJ1-2, with 7 bases identical to TRBD1. CDR1 and CDR2 from the germline V gene are SGHTA and FQGNSA. Trimming cost V 3 bases and J 9 bases; bases outside gene matches: 10. The CDR3 consists of 14 residues. CDR3 bases: TGTGCCAGCAGCTTCGGCCAGGGGGAGACAAGCTACACCTTC. Amino acid sequence: CASSFGQGETSYTF.

This chain joins TRBV5-1 and TRBJ1-1; D might be TRBD1 (6 bases). The V end lost 4 bases, the J end lost 4 bases, and 20 bases lay between the germline ends. Germline assignment: CDR1 SGHRS and CDR2 YFSETQ. The length of the CDR3 is 16 residues. The CDR3 coding sequence is TGCGCCAGCAGCGTGATGGAACAAATACAGGGCACTGAAGCTTTCTTT. Amino acids: CASSVMEQIQGTEAFF.

This clonotype was counted only a few times. V usage is TRBV5-6 and J usage is TRBJ1-1, with TRBD1 as a possible D gene (5 bases). Looked up from germline, CDR1 is SGHDT and CDR2 is YYEEEE. The CDR3 has 13 residues. V lost 2 bases and J lost 7, with 12 bases in between. CDR3 sequence (DNA): TGTGCCAGCAGCTTAAATCAGGGAAATGAAGCTTTCTTT. Protein sequence: CASSLNQGNEAFF.